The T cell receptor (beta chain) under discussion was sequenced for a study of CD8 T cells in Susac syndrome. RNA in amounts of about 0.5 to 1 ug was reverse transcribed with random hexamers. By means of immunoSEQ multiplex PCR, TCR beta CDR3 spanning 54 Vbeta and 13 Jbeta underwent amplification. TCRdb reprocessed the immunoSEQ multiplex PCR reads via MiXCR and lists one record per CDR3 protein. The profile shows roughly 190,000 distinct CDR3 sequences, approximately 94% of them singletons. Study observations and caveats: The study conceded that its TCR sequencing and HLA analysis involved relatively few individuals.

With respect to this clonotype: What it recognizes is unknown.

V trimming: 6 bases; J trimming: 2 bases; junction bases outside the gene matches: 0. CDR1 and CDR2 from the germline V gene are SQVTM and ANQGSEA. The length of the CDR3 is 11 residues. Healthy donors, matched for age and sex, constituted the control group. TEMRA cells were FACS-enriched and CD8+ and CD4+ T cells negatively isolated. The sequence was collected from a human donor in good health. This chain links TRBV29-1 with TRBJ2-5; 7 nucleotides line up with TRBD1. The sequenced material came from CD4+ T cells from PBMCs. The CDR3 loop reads CSVGQQETQYF. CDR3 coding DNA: TGCAGCGTGGGACAGCAAGAGACCCAGTACTTC.